Listed below are T cell receptor beta chains from one sample, sequenced in a study of blood T cells in healthy people across ages. One entry per CDR3 protein results from TCRdb running MiXCR on the 5' RACE reads. This table holds about 1.5 million distinct CDR3 sequences, roughly 40% found once. Sequenced sample: blood. These receptor sequences come from a woman aged 18-29 years in good health. Each CDR3 is given with its conserved first and last residue. A D gene is named only where the DNA matches it firmly. Where a row states a size, it is once, few, many or the class of an expanded clone; other rows omit it.

cdr3_aa	cdr3_nt	v_call	d_call	clone_size	j_call
CASSHGTGRYNEQFF	TGTGCCAGCAGCCACGGGACAGGGAGGTACAATGAGCAGTTCTTC	TRBV14	TRBD1	few	TRBJ2-1
CASSLNGRTSTSEQYF	TGTGCCAGCAGCTTAAATGGGCGGACTAGCACATCCGAGCAGTACTTC	TRBV7-3	TRBD2	-	TRBJ2-7
CSTLAGGSYEQYF	TGCAGTACCCTAGCGGGAGGGTCCTACGAGCAGTACTTC	TRBV20-1	TRBD2	-	TRBJ2-7
CSVHLLDTQYF	TGCAGCGTTCACTTGCTCGATACGCAGTATTTT	TRBV29-1	-	many	TRBJ2-3
CTSSVGRRTDTQYF	TGTACCAGCAGTGTAGGGCGCAGGACAGATACGCAGTATTTT	TRBV2	-	-	TRBJ2-3
CSARAEMQETQYF	TGCAGTGCTAGAGCGGAGATGCAAGAGACCCAGTACTTC	TRBV20-1	-	few	TRBJ2-5
CATSDRAGGVNEQFF	TGTGCCACCAGTGACCGAGCGGGGGGGGTCAATGAGCAGTTCTTC	TRBV24-1	TRBD2	-	TRBJ2-1
CASSREARTPVAEQFF	TGTGCCAGCAGCCGGGAGGCCAGGACTCCTGTTGCGGAGCAGTTCTTC	TRBV4-2	-	few	TRBJ2-1
CASSSGQSSYNSPLHF	TGTGCCAGCAGTTCAGGGCAGAGCTCCTATAATTCACCCCTCCACTTT	TRBV6-6	-	few	TRBJ1-6
CASSQIWSGQETQYF	TGCGCCAGCAGCCAAATATGGTCGGGCCAAGAGACCCAGTACTTC	TRBV4-1	-	few	TRBJ2-5
CAISESAHGYTF	TGTGCCATCAGTGAGTCGGCTCATGGCTACACCTTC	TRBV10-3	-	-	TRBJ1-2
CASVAAGSSSYNEQFF	TGTGCCAGCGTAGCCGCTGGGTCCAGCTCCTACAATGAGCAGTTCTTC	TRBV6-5	-	many	TRBJ2-1
CASFPPWDYAYEQYF	TGTGCCAGCTTCCCGCCGTGGGACTACGCCTACGAGCAGTACTTC	TRBV12-3/TRBV12-4	TRBD2	-	TRBJ2-7
CASSGLAGREETQYF	TGTGCCAGCAGCGGACTAGCGGGAAGAGAAGAGACCCAGTACTTC	TRBV9	TRBD2	-	TRBJ2-5
CASSRDSLLQYF	TGCGCCAGCAGCCGGGACTCCTTACTGCAGTACTTC	TRBV5-1	-	-	TRBJ2-7
CASSVARDRVVGGYTF	TGTGCCAGCAGCGTAGCGCGGGACAGGGTAGTGGGTGGCTACACCTTC	TRBV9	TRBD1	few	TRBJ1-2